These 6 T cell receptor beta chains share one sample of origin, sequenced in a study of OX40 agonist ivuxolimab in advanced cancers. Produced via immunoSEQ multiplex PCR; TCRdb's table is partial and in-frame only. Among more than 80,000 clones listed, less than 95% were seen once. Source: CD4+ or CD8+ T cells sorted from blood, taken in a trial of the OX40 agonist ivuxolimab. Receptors originate from an adult with an advanced solid tumor such as melanoma, head and neck, liver or kidney cancer.

The chain uses TRBV29-1 and TRBJ2-7; possible D gene TRBD2, 7 bases. The V and J ends lost 7 bases and 7 bases respectively, with 17 bases between them. CDR3 length: 12 residues. CDR1 is SQVTM, CDR2 ANQGSEA, per germline. In DNA, the CDR3 is TGCAGCGCCCACGGGGGGCTGGAGGAGCAGTACTTC. Residues: CSAHGGLEEQYF.

This chain uses TRBV10-3 with TRBJ1-2, with 9 bases that match TRBD1. The CDR3 spans 14 residues. The germline gives CDR1 ENHRY, CDR2 SYGVKD. V lost 6 bases and J lost 4; bases outside the gene matches: 6. The CDR3 region has the DNA TGTGCCATCAGGCTTACAGGGGGCGGCTATGGCTACACCTTC. Translation: CAIRLTGGGYGYTF.

The V and J genes are TRBV29-1 and TRBJ2-1, with D possibly being TRBD2 (6 bases). Trimming pared 2 bases from V and 11 bases from J, leaving 10 bases between. Per germline, CDR1 SQVTM and CDR2 ANQGSEA. CDR3 length equals 11 residues. This CDR3 is CSVETSRKQFF. CDR3 nucleotides: TGCAGCGTTGAAACTAGCAGGAAGCAGTTCTTC.

The V call is TRBV30, the J call TRBJ1-2; D is uncertain. The ends were cut back, 3 bases at V and 4 bases at J, with 18 bases in the middle. CDR1 is GTSNPN and CDR2 is SVGIG in the germline V gene (reference sequence). The CDR3 totals 15 residues. CDR3 residues: CAWRWRTARSYGYTF. Here the CDR3 DNA reads TGTGCCTGGAGGTGGAGGACCGCGAGGAGCTATGGCTACACCTTC.

CDR3 amino acids: CASSASPWMANTEAFF. In nucleotides, the CDR3 is TGTGCCAGCAGTGCCAGCCCGTGGATGGCGAACACTGAAGCTTTCTTT. This chain links TRBV6-1 with TRBJ1-1; no firm D call. This CDR3 spans 16 amino acids. CDR1 MNHNS and CDR2 SASEGT come from the germline V gene. Trimming left V 4 bases short and J 1 base short, with 16 bases between.

V is TRBV7-9 and J is TRBJ1-6, with 9 bases fitting TRBD1. V was pared by 5 bases and J by 10 bases, with 6 bases of the junction left unmatched. Germline assignment: CDR1 SEHNR and CDR2 FQNEAQ (reference sequence). This CDR3 has 14 residues. The CDR3 is CASSQGQGISPLHF. For the CDR3, the DNA is TGTGCCAGCAGCCAGGGACAGGGAATCTCACCCCTCCACTTT.